This paragraph covers one T cell receptor beta chain sequence. The antigen is unknown. The record originates from a study of cytomegalovirus exposure and HLA in healthy donors. Study at large: In a previous analysis, 95 million to 130 million unique TCR beta sequences were found from 150 million to 200 million T cells.

It was with 60 Vbeta and 13 Jbeta primers that the PCR ran. Here immunoSEQ multiplex PCR was the method, and the copy in TCRdb shows in-frame clones only, minus some. The table shows some 140,000 clones, with around 75% occurring only once. Study conclusions and caveats: It was taken for granted in presence/absence analyses that sequencing depth across donors was roughly uniform.

Specimen: PBMCs. The source is a man aged 30 to 45 in good health and CMV-seropositive.

The CDR3 spells CAWSIGVNRGVGNTIYF. In DNA, the CDR3 is TGTGCCTGGAGCATCGGTGTAAACCGGGGGGTTGGAAACACCATATATTTT. This chain uses TRBV30 with TRBJ1-3; TRBD1 might be the D (5 bases). Trimming stripped 3 bases from V and 3 bases from J, with 21 bases between. The V gene's germline CDR1 is GTSNPN and CDR2 SVGIG (reference sequence). CDR3 size: 17 residues.